This TCR beta chain was sequenced for a study of blood T cell repertoires in COVID-19. Across the whole study: Spain, Italy and the United States supplied samples that represented acute and convalescent COVID-19.

This CDR3 spans 15 amino acids. The germline gives CDR1 SGHKS, CDR2 YYEKEE (reference sequence). V was clipped by 1 base and J by 8 bases, with 15 bases between them. Under the authors' procedure: Reference gene primer amplification gave nucleated cell count estimates. Generated by immunoSEQ multiplex PCR, the TCRdb table keeps only in-frame clones and is missing some. The V and J calls and clone size were taken over from that table, and D and trimming were inferred from the DNA. The data hold roughly 79,000 clones, with roughly 89% observed a single time. V and J are TRBV5-5 and TRBJ2-2, with D tentatively TRBD1 (7 bases). Sequencing was carried out using peripheral blood. The TCR originated in a man aged 50 or older with acute or convalescent COVID-19. The DNA for the CDR3 is TGTGCCAGCAGCTTGCGGGGCAGGGGGGATGGGGAGCTGTTTTTT. Translated, it gives CASSLRGRGDGELFF.